These 4 T cell receptor beta chains originate from one sample sequenced in a study of T-cell reconstitution after alpha-beta-depleted transplantation in children. This sample's TCRbeta library carried unique molecular identifier barcodes. One entry per CDR3 protein, called by TCRdb with MiXCR from the PCR reads. The table includes about 600,000 distinct CDR3 sequences, more than 20% detected once. This specimen was PBMCs, mostly from graft donor cells, taken 360 days after TCRalphabeta/CD19-depleted stem cell transplant. These receptors were taken from a boy younger than two who had a stem cell transplant for acute myeloid leukemia, so the T cells may come from the graft donor.

The chain joins TRBV12-3 or TRBV12-4 to TRBJ1-4; D ambiguous. V lost 5 bases and J lost 6, with 10 bases in between. The CDR3 runs 13 residues. This CDR3 reads CASSPSSYEKLFF. As DNA, the CDR3 is TGTGCCAGCAGTCCCTCGTCGTATGAAAAACTGTTTTTT.

This clonotype appeared a single time. The chain joins TRBV20-1 to TRBJ1-2; unclear D gene. Trimming took 0 bases from V and 0 from J, leaving 11 bases between them. Germline CDR1 DFQATT, CDR2 SNEGSKA (reference sequence). The CDR3 contains 15 residues. The CDR3 nucleotides are TGCAGTGCTAGAGATCCGGCCTGGGCTAACTATGGCTACACCTTC. Its protein product is CSARDPAWANYGYTF.

This clonotype occurred once. The chain combines TRBV3-1 with TRBJ1-1, with no clear D. Germline V CDR1 and CDR2: LGHDT, YNNKEL (reference sequence). V lost 3 bases and J lost 4, with 9 bases in between. The CDR3 loop spans 13 amino acids. The CDR3 nucleotides read TGTGCCAGCAGCCACACGGGGAGCACTGAAGCTTTCTTT. Residues: CASSHTGSTEAFF. Full variable domain (missing parts from reference TRBV3-1 and TRBJ1-1): DTAVSQTPKYLVTQMGNDKSIKCEQNLGHDTMYWYKQDSKKFLKIMFSYNNKELIINETVPNRFSPKSPDKAHLNLHINSLELGDSAVYFCASSHTGSTEAFFGQGTRLTVV.

This clonotype was recorded at least ten times. V is TRBV10-3 and J is TRBJ2-3; D not resolved. The CDR3 runs to 11 residues. Trimming took 8 bases from V and 4 from J, leaving 7 bases between them. CDR1 ENHRY and CDR2 SYGVKD come from the germline V gene. DNA for the CDR3: TGTGCCATCTCTCCCTCAGATACGCAGTATTTT. This gives the protein CAISPSDTQYF.